The 18 T cell receptor beta chains in this list originate from one sample, sequenced in a study of blood T cell repertoires in COVID-19. The assay was immunoSEQ multiplex PCR, and TCRdb's table has in-frame clones only and misses some. Of about 150,000 clones in the sample, around 82% were seen once. Sequencing was carried out using peripheral blood. All receptors come from an elderly woman with acute or convalescent COVID-19.

The rearrangement joins TRBV7-9 to TRBJ2-1; 9 bases align to TRBD2. The germline V gene has CDR1 SEHNR and CDR2 FQNEAQ (reference sequence). The CDR3 totals 16 residues. Trimming cost V 4 bases and J 8 bases; bases outside gene matches: 12. The CDR3 DNA sequence: TGTGCCAGCAGCTCCCTTAGCGGGAGTGGGCGGGATGAGCAGTTCTTC. Amino acids: CASSSLSGSGRDEQFF.

This clone was detected once. V is TRBV6-5 and J is TRBJ2-2; 7 bases map to TRBD2. Losses at the gene ends were 4 bases for V and 5 bases for J; bases not matched to a gene: 7. The CDR3 is 15 amino acids. Germline assignment: CDR1 MNHEY and CDR2 SVGAGI. CDR3 in amino acids: CASSLLAIGTGELFF. Here the CDR3 DNA reads TGTGCCAGCAGTTTACTAGCGATCGGAACCGGGGAGCTGTTTTTT.

The chain recombines TRBV6-2 or TRBV6-3 with TRBJ1-6, with D uncertain. The CDR3 has 13 amino acids. Germline-derived CDR1 and CDR2 are MNHEY and SVGEGT. Trimming took 4 bases from V and 7 from J, leaving 8 bases between them. The CDR3 here is CASSSGRNSPLHF. The CDR3 coding sequence is TGTGCCAGCAGTTCGGGAAGGAATTCACCCCTCCACTTT.

The CDR3 sequence is CAWSVGTGDALPQYF. Written as DNA, the CDR3 is TGTGCCTGGAGTGTCGGGACAGGGGATGCCCTGCCCCAGTACTTC. V gene TRBV30 combines with J gene TRBJ2-5; 10 bases are a match to TRBD1. CDR3 length: 15 residues. Germline trimming cut 0 bases from V and 9 bases from J; bases unmatched to any gene: 10. Per the germline V gene, CDR1 is GTSNPN and CDR2 is SVGIG (reference sequence).

This clone appeared once. The chain employs TRBV5-1 and TRBJ2-2; D is undetermined. Germline assignment: CDR1 SGHRS and CDR2 YFSETQ. The CDR3 extends over 15 amino acids. V lost 7 bases and J 6 bases, leaving 19 bases between the germline ends. In DNA form, the CDR3 reads TGCGCCAGCCTATTTAGCCCCTTCGCGGCCGGGGAGCTGTTTTTT. Translation gives CASLFSPFAAGELFF.

The rearrangement joins TRBV5-4 to TRBJ2-5; weak D call: TRBD2 (5 bases). CDR1 is SGHNT, CDR2 YYREEE, per germline (reference sequence). There are 15 residues in the CDR3. V lost 1 base, J lost 2 bases, and 12 bases lay in between. CDR3 in amino acids: CASSLLTNGQETQYF. As DNA, the CDR3 is TGTGCCAGCAGCTTGTTGACTAACGGACAAGAGACCCAGTACTTC.

The chain has TRBV29-1 and TRBJ1-1; D gene ambiguous. Germline V gene lookup returns CDR1 SQVTM and CDR2 ANQGSEA. Deletions cut 3 bases from V and 0 bases from J, with 8 bases between. The CDR3 has 13 amino acids. The DNA of the CDR3 is TGCAGCGTTGAGCTAGCGCTGAACACTGAAGCTTTCTTT. Protein product: CSVELALNTEAFF.

The V call is TRBV5-1, the J call TRBJ2-7, with 10 bases aligning to TRBD2. Germline-derived CDR1 and CDR2 are SGHRS and YFSETQ. The CDR3 spans 15 residues. V lost 3 bases and J lost 1; bases outside the gene matches: 4. The CDR3 nucleotides are TGCGCCAGCAGCTCCAGGACTAGCGGTTCCTACGAGCAGTACTTC. Protein: CASSSRTSGSYEQYF.

V and J are TRBV28 and TRBJ2-6; no clear D gene. V was cut by 6 bases and J by 0 bases, with 21 bases left in between. The CDR3 extends over 19 amino acids. CDR1 and CDR2 (germline): MDHEN, SYDVKM. In DNA form, the CDR3 reads TGTGCCAGCAGCCTAATATACAGTGGTGGGCTCTCTGGGGCCAACGTCCTGACTTTC. Its protein is CASSLIYSGGLSGANVLTF. The whole variable domain, filled in from reference TRBV28 and TRBJ2-6, reads DVKVTQSSRYLVKRTGEKVFLECVQDMDHENMFWYRQDPGLGLRLIYFSYDVKMKEKGDIPEGYSVSREKKERFSLILESASTNQTSMYLCASSLIYSGGLSGANVLTFGAGSRLTVL.

V gene TRBV4-2 combines with J gene TRBJ2-1; 12 bases line up with TRBD2. This CDR3 comprises 16 residues. The germline V gene has CDR1 LGHNA and CDR2 YNFKEQ. V was clipped by 1 base and J by 9 bases; unmatched bases: 7. Written as DNA, the CDR3 is TGTGCCAGCAGCCAAGGGACTAGCGGGGTATCCTTTGAGCAGTTCTTC. Protein sequence: CASSQGTSGVSFEQFF.

The chain has TRBV7-8 and TRBJ2-1, with 13 bases identical to TRBD2. Per germline, CDR1 SGHVS and CDR2 FQNEAQ. The V segment lost 3 bases and the J segment 1 base; nucleotides outside the gene matches: 6. The CDR3 runs 18 residues. The CDR3 protein is CASSLTGTSGTSYNEQFF. DNA for the CDR3: TGTGCCAGCAGCTTGACCGGGACTAGCGGGACTTCCTACAATGAGCAGTTCTTC.

The V and J genes are TRBV5-1 and TRBJ1-6; 10 positions match TRBD1. Germline lookup yields CDR1 SGHRS and CDR2 YFSETQ. The length of the CDR3 is 17 residues. Trimming took 6 bases from V and 6 from J; bases not matched to a gene: 12. The CDR3 spells CASTPGQGLPFNSPLHF. CDR3 DNA: TGCGCCAGCACCCCGGGACAGGGGCTACCTTTTAATTCACCCCTCCACTTT.

The CDR3 nucleotides read TGTGCCTGGGCCGGGTCCGCCTACGAGCAGTACTTC. Translating it yields CAWAGSAYEQYF. The chain carries TRBV30 and TRBJ2-7; no clear D gene. This CDR3 contains 12 residues. V was clipped by 5 bases and J by 2 bases, with 10 bases between them. Germline assignment: CDR1 GTSNPN and CDR2 SVGIG (reference sequence).

V usage is TRBV19 and J usage is TRBJ1-1; D gene ambiguous. This CDR3 contains 13 residues. V lost 7 bases and J 0 bases, leaving 9 bases between the germline ends. CDR1 is LNHDA and CDR2 is SQIVND in the germline V gene (reference sequence). The CDR3 loop is CASTQLVNTEAFF. In DNA form, the CDR3 reads TGTGCCAGTACCCAGTTGGTGAACACTGAAGCTTTCTTT.

This rearrangement joins TRBV2 to TRBJ1-1; D is uncertain. This CDR3 spans 14 amino acids. CDR1 is SNHLY, CDR2 FYNNEI, per germline. Deletions cut 3 bases from V and 1 base from J, with 9 bases between. CDR3 sequence (DNA): TGTGCCAGCAGTGATGAGAAGTGGAACACTGAAGCTTTCTTT. This gives the protein CASSDEKWNTEAFF. Combining the CDR3 with reference TRBV2 and TRBJ1-1 gives the whole variable domain EPEVTQTPSHQVTQMGQEVILRCVPISNHLYFYWYRQILGQKVEFLVSFYNNEISEKSEIFDDQFSVERPDGSNFTLKIRSTKLEDSAMYFCASSDEKWNTEAFFGQGTRLTVV.

This rearrangement joins TRBV5-4 to TRBJ2-3; possible D gene TRBD2, 5 bases. The germline V gene has CDR1 SGHNT and CDR2 YYREEE (reference sequence). This CDR3 is 18 amino acids long. V was pared by 0 bases and J by 1 base, with 18 bases between. Here the CDR3 reads CASSLGTRGLGRTDTQYF. CDR3 DNA: TGTGCCAGCAGCTTGGGCACTAGAGGGCTTGGTCGCACAGATACGCAGTATTTT.

V gene TRBV14 combines with J gene TRBJ1-3, with D unclear. The germline V gene encodes CDR1 SGHDN and CDR2 FVKESK. The CDR3 is 13 residues long. Trimming removed 1 base at V and 4 bases at J, with 5 bases between. DNA for the CDR3: TGTGCCAGCAGCCAAGGGCTCGGAAACACCATATATTTT. As protein: CASSQGLGNTIYF.

The CDR3 sequence: CASSLGRVTYNEQFF. CDR3 DNA: TGTGCCAGCAGCCTGGGCAGGGTGACCTACAATGAGCAGTTCTTC. The V call is TRBV7-6, the J call TRBJ2-1, with a tentative D call TRBD1 (5 bases). This CDR3 spans 15 amino acids. The V end was cut by 5 bases, the J end by 2 bases, with 13 bases between. From germline, CDR1 is SGHVS and CDR2 FNYEAQ.